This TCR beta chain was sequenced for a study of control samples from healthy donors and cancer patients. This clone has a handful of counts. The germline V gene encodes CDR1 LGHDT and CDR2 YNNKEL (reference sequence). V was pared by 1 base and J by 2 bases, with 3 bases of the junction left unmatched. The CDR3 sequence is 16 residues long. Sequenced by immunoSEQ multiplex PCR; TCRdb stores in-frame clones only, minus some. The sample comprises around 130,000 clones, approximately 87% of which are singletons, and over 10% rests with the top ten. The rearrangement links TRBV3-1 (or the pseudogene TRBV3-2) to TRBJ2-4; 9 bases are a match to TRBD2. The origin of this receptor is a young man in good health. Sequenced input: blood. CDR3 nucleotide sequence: TGTGCCAGCAGCCAAGGGCGGGGGGGCCCCAAAAACATTCAGTACTTC. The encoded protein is CASSQGRGGPKNIQYF.